This TCR beta chain was captured in a study of blood T cell repertoires in COVID-19 (dated by TCRdb to 2018 to 2020). Study-wide context: Samples covering the acute and convalescent phases of COVID-19 were provided by collaborators in the United States, Italy and Spain. The prospective study material was composed of cDNA or gDNA derived from T cells, B-cell-depleted T cells, or PBMCs. Subjects who had been exposed to COVID-19, were actively infected with it, or had recovered from it provided the deeply sampled blood TCRbeta repertoires that made up the dataset. A freely available public database, intended as a resource for researchers studying the immune response to SARS-CoV-2, is where the repertoires were released. The samples were drawn from two sources: the first 160 participants of the ongoing ImmuneRACE study, and fewer than 1,500 subjects contributed by 6 global collaborators. Sample metadata almost always included a de-identified subject ID, COVID-19 status, age in years and sex. Where available, HLA class I and class II types were obtained from metadata supplied by the sample provider rather than from assay-based typing.

Worth noting for this clone: Its antigen target is currently unknown. Nothing much larger sits one base from this clone, and base qualities are not available.

TCRbeta CDR3 regions were amplified from genomic DNA using the immunoSEQ Assay, a bias-controlled multiplex PCR. The published analysis was carried out like this. The number of nucleated cells in each sample was estimated from the amplification of reference gene primers within the assay. Sequence reads were collapsed and filtered to measure the absolute abundance of every unique TCRbeta CDR3 rearrangement. Productive Simpson clonality was computed per sample as the square root of Simpson's diversity index over productive rearrangements. TCRdb limited this immuneACCESS table to in-frame rearrangements with V and J called. A share of clones is missing; checked studies link under half to unresolved V genes, and the rest is unexplained. That table gives V, J and clone size, and the DNA gave D and trimming. For this sample there are about 140,000 clones; 85% to 90% appear just once. The top ten hold 2% to 3% of the sample.

For this chain, trimming is 6 bases at the V end and 1 base at the J end, and the number of junction bases without a gene match is 3. The CDR3 starts with the cysteine, ends with the phenylalanine, and has 13 residues. Only the CDR3 portion is preserved as DNA: 39 bases, with reading frame beginning at the first base. From a lookup of the germline V gene, CDR1 and CDR2 are MNHEY and SVGAGI. Whole blood was collected in K2EDTA tubes by collaborating institutions according to the institutions' own protocols. For TCRbeta analysis, collaborator samples were shipped as frozen whole blood, as isolated PBMCs, or as DNA extracted from either sample type. Study-level results and caveats: How much clinical and demographic metadata was included differed by source and by participant, and the metadata was provided uncurated.

The sequence links TRBV6-5 to TRBJ2-7, with 7 bases matching TRBD1. The receptor was isolated from a man in his fifties with active COVID-19. The sample comprised peripheral blood. Read as DNA, the sequence is TGTGCCAGCAGGGCGACAGGGTCCTACGAGCAGTACTTC. Its protein is CASRATGSYEQYF.